These 24 T cell receptor beta chains share one sample of origin, sequenced in a study of blood T cell repertoires in COVID-19. Produced via immunoSEQ multiplex PCR; TCRdb's table is partial and in-frame only. Here the sample spans about 280,000 clones, around 90% being singletons. The material sequenced was PBMCs or T cells enriched from blood (not recorded which). The receptors come from a woman between 35 and 50 years old who had recovered from COVID-19.

This chain links TRBV24-1 with TRBJ1-6; 7 bases match TRBD1. CDR3 length: 15 residues. Germline CDR1 reads KGHDR; CDR2 reads SFDVKD. V lost 9 bases and J lost 4; bases outside the gene matches: 8. CDR3 loop: CATRIGQVYNSPLHF. Here the CDR3 DNA reads TGTGCCACCCGTATAGGACAGGTGTATAATTCACCCCTCCACTTT.

Only one count was recorded for this clone. The chain carries TRBV7-2 and TRBJ2-7, with D possibly being TRBD2 (6 bases). The CDR3 length is 11 residues. V lost 7 bases and J 6 bases, leaving 10 bases between the germline ends. Germline V gene sequence: CDR1 SGHTA, CDR2 FQGNSA. CDR3 amino acids: CASTLGGEQYF. Here the CDR3 DNA reads TGTGCCAGCACCCTGGGAGGCGAGCAGTACTTC.

This clone came up a few times. The V call is TRBV5-1, the J call TRBJ1-1, with TRBD1 identical over 8 bases. The CDR3 runs 15 residues. The ends lost 5 bases at V and 6 bases at J; junction bases unmatched: 12. The germline V gene has CDR1 SGHRS and CDR2 YFSETQ. Here the CDR3 reads CASSLQGARHSEAFF. Written as DNA, the CDR3 is TGCGCCAGCAGTTTGCAGGGGGCTCGTCACTCTGAAGCTTTCTTT.

This rearrangement joins TRBV9 to TRBJ2-1; 7 bases map to TRBD2. J gave up 7 bases and V 0 bases, and 10 bases lay outside the gene matches. The germline gives CDR1 SGDLS, CDR2 YYNGEE. The CDR3 has 16 residues. CDR3 residues: CASSVVGAGVTNEQFF. CDR3 bases: TGTGCCAGCAGCGTAGTAGGGGCGGGGGTAACTAATGAGCAGTTCTTC.

The V call is TRBV5-6, the J call TRBJ2-7, with 12 bases fitting TRBD2. V dropped 3 bases and J dropped 12; count of bases not matched to a gene: 16. The CDR3 totals 16 residues. Per the germline V gene, CDR1 is SGHDT and CDR2 is YYEEEE. The DNA for the CDR3 is TGTGCCAGCAGCTCCTATACTAGCGGGAGGACTACGGGGGCGTACTTC. As protein: CASSSYTSGRTTGAYF. Supplemented by reference TRBV5-6 and TRBJ2-7, the full variable domain reads DAGVTQSPTHLIKTRGQQVTLRCSPKSGHDTVSWYQQALGQGPQFIFQYYEEEERQRGNFPDRFSGHQFPNYSSELNVNALLLGDSALYLCASSSYTSGRTTGAYFGPGTRLTVT.

CDR3 DNA sequence: TGTGCCATCAGGGGAAGGGGAGCGGGAGGTTCCTACGAGCAGTACTTC. It translates to CAIRGRGAGGSYEQYF. The chain carries TRBV10-3 and TRBJ2-7, with 9 positions matching TRBD2. V dropped 6 bases and J dropped 1; count of bases not matched to a gene: 10. This CDR3 contains 16 residues. Germline-derived CDR1 and CDR2 are ENHRY and SYGVKD.

This clone was counted between two and nine times. V and J are TRBV3-1 (or the pseudogene TRBV3-2) and TRBJ2-7; 13 bases fit TRBD2. V trimming: 1 base; J trimming: 4 bases; junction bases outside the gene matches: 4. The germline gives CDR1 LGHDT, CDR2 YNNKEL (reference sequence). This CDR3 spans 16 amino acids. The CDR3 region has the DNA TGTGCCAGCAGCCAAGGGGGACTAGCGGGACTATACGAGCAGTACTTC. It encodes CASSQGGLAGLYEQYF.

The chain is built from TRBV7-9 and TRBJ2-2; D is perhaps TRBD1 (6 bases). The germline V gene has CDR1 SEHNR and CDR2 FQNEAQ (reference sequence). This CDR3 spans 14 amino acids. V shed 6 bases and J shed 6 bases, with 14 bases lying between them. The CDR3 is CASSLTGSAGELFF. DNA for the CDR3: TGTGCCAGCAGTTTGACAGGTTCCGCCGGGGAGCTGTTTTTT.

This clone was found a few times. The genes are TRBV6-5 and TRBJ2-5, with 7 bases lining up with TRBD1. The CDR3 covers 15 residues. Trimming at V came to 2 bases and at J to 5 bases, leaving 8 bases not matched to a gene. The germline V gene has CDR1 MNHEY and CDR2 SVGAGI. CDR3 region: CASSYLTGVGETQYF. CDR3 bases: TGTGCCAGCAGTTACCTCACAGGGGTGGGGGAGACCCAGTACTTC.

The chain joins TRBV3-1 (or the pseudogene TRBV3-2) to TRBJ2-2; 9 bases line up with TRBD2. The CDR3 is 20 amino acids. Per germline, CDR1 LGHDT and CDR2 YNNKEL (reference sequence). The V gene end was trimmed by 4 bases and the J gene end by 5 bases; junction bases not matched to a gene: 20. CDR3 in DNA: TGTGCCAGCAGCCCTTACAGTGGGAATAGCGGGAGAAGTGGAACCGGGGAGCTGTTTTTT. This gives the protein CASSPYSGNSGRSGTGELFF.

The chain uses TRBV5-5 and TRBJ1-5; D uncertain. Trimming removed 0 bases at V and 2 bases at J, with 12 bases between. CDR3 length: 16 amino acids. Germline V gene sequence: CDR1 SGHKS, CDR2 YYEKEE (reference sequence). CDR3 coding DNA: TGTGCCAGCAGCTTGGTCGGTATAGCCGGCAATCAGCCCCAGCATTTT. Translation: CASSLVGIAGNQPQHF. Together with reference TRBV5-5 and TRBJ1-5, the CDR3 gives the full variable domain: DAGVTQSPTHLIKTRGQQVTLRCSPISGHKSVSWYQQVLGQGPQFIFQYYEKEERGRGNFPDRFSARQFPNYSSELNVNALLLGDSALYLCASSLVGIAGNQPQHFGDGTRLSIL.

The V and J genes are TRBV5-5 and TRBJ2-1; no firm D call. CDR1 SGHKS and CDR2 YYEKEE come from the germline V gene (reference sequence). CDR3 length: 15 residues. V was trimmed by 8 bases and J by 5 bases, leaving 20 bases between them. The DNA of the CDR3 is TGTGCCAGGAAACATCCGCCCAGCGACCACAATGAGCAGTTCTTC. Translated, it gives CARKHPPSDHNEQFF.

About this clone itself: The final CDR3 position lacks the conserved phenylalanine or tryptophan, pointing to a likely read error. It is unclear where the CDR3 begins or ends on the DNA, so no DNA is shown, and the CDR3 is as TCRdb lists it. The rearrangement joins TRBV6-5 to TRBJ1-5; TRBD1, the table's D call, lacks a check against the DNA. From its first to its last residue, the CDR3 has 12 amino acids. The germline gives CDR1 MNHEY, CDR2 SVGAGI. The CDR3 is CASTPGQGPLFL.

The chain recombines TRBV11-1 with TRBJ2-1; D is ambiguous. This CDR3 has 12 amino acids. V was clipped by 3 bases and J by 7 bases, with 7 bases between them. Germline V CDR1 and CDR2: SGHAT, FQDESV (reference sequence). Here the CDR3 DNA reads TGTGCCAGCAGCTTCCAGGTAAATGAGCAGTTCTTC. It codes for CASSFQVNEQFF. Supplemented by reference TRBV11-1 and TRBJ2-1, the full variable domain reads EAEVAQSPRYKITEKSQAVAFWCDPISGHATLYWYRQILGQGPELLVQFQDESVVDDSQLPKDRFSAERLKGVDSTLKIQPAELGDSAMYLCASSFQVNEQFFGPGTRLTVL.

The V call is TRBV6-2 or TRBV6-3, the J call TRBJ2-7; perhaps TRBD1 as D (6 bases). The CDR3 extends over 15 amino acids. V lost 4 bases and J 3 bases, leaving 16 bases between the germline ends. CDR1 and CDR2 (germline): MNHEY, SVGEGT. The CDR3 DNA sequence: TGTGCCAGCAGTTCGAACAGGGTTCCACTCTACGAGCAGTACTTC. It translates to CASSSNRVPLYEQYF.

The chain combines TRBV6-6 with TRBJ1-5; D not resolved. The germline V gene has CDR1 MNHNY and CDR2 SVGAGI (reference sequence). This CDR3 region has 16 residues. V lost 0 bases and J lost 3, with 12 bases in between. The CDR3 DNA follows: TGTGCCAGCAGTTACTCGCTGACGCAGGCCAATCAGCCCCAGCATTTT. Residues: CASSYSLTQANQPQHF.

The V call is TRBV27, the J call TRBJ2-7; D is unclear. This CDR3 contains 15 residues. V was pared by 0 bases and J by 3 bases, with 12 bases between. Germline V gives CDR1 MNHEY, CDR2 SMNVEV (reference sequence). CDR3 region: CASSLSESGIYEQYF. CDR3 in DNA: TGTGCCAGCAGTTTATCGGAGTCCGGAATCTACGAGCAGTACTTC.

The chain is built from TRBV2 and TRBJ1-5, with D maybe TRBD1 (5 bases). CDR3 size: 13 residues. Deletions cut 7 bases from V and 4 bases from J, with 11 bases between. Germline-derived CDR1 and CDR2 are SNHLY and FYNNEI. As DNA, the CDR3 is TGTGCCAGCATTAGGGACTCTAATCAGCCCCAGCATTTT. Amino acid sequence: CASIRDSNQPQHF.

CDR3 region: CASSVIPGTGNEQFF. DNA of the CDR3: TGTGCCAGCAGCGTGATACCGGGAACGGGGAATGAGCAGTTCTTC. The J gene is TRBJ2-1, the V gene TRBV9; possible D gene TRBD2, 5 bases. This CDR3 comprises 15 residues. Germline values: CDR1 SGDLS, CDR2 YYNGEE. Trimming stripped 2 bases from V and 7 bases from J, with 16 bases between. Looking up the rest from reference TRBV9 and TRBJ2-1 gives the full variable domain: DSGVTQTPKHLITATGQRVTLRCSPRSGDLSVYWYQQSLDQGLQFLIQYYNGEERAKGNILERFSAQQFPDLHSELNLSSLELGDSALYFCASSVIPGTGNEQFFGPGTRLTVL.

This chain connects TRBV5-6 to TRBJ2-7; D is unclear. Germline assignment: CDR1 SGHDT and CDR2 YYEEEE. This CDR3 region has 12 residues. V was trimmed by 3 bases and J by 5 bases, leaving 9 bases between them. The CDR3 nucleotides read TGTGCCAGCAGCTCCCTATATGACGAGCAGTACTTC. It codes for CASSSLYDEQYF. The full variable domain, its missing parts supplied by reference TRBV5-6 and TRBJ2-7, is DAGVTQSPTHLIKTRGQQVTLRCSPKSGHDTVSWYQQALGQGPQFIFQYYEEEERQRGNFPDRFSGHQFPNYSSELNVNALLLGDSALYLCASSSLYDEQYFGPGTRLTVT.

The chain links TRBV28 to TRBJ2-4, with D possibly TRBD2 on 7 matching bases. CDR3 length equals 16 residues. V shed 6 bases and J shed 6 bases, with 21 bases lying between them. Germline V gene data show CDR1 as MDHEN and CDR2 as SYDVKM. CDR3 residues: CASRPSRGAMRNIQYF. For the CDR3, the DNA is TGTGCCAGCAGACCCAGCCGGGGGGCGATGAGAAACATTCAGTACTTC.

Here the CDR3 DNA reads TGTGCCAGCAGCTTAATGGGGGGCACTGAAGCTTTCTTT. Amino acid sequence: CASSLMGGTEAFF. V gene TRBV7-9 combines with J gene TRBJ1-1; possible D gene TRBD1, 5 bases. From germline, CDR1 is SEHNR and CDR2 FQNEAQ (reference sequence). V dropped 2 bases and J dropped 4 bases, with 8 bases sitting between them. CDR3 length equals 13 residues.

The J gene is TRBJ2-5, the V gene TRBV28; TRBD1 might be the D (6 bases). Looked up from germline, CDR1 is MDHEN and CDR2 is SYDVKM. The CDR3 length is 15 residues. The ends were cut back, 3 bases at V and 5 bases at J, with 16 bases in the middle. The CDR3 sequence is CASSFRGRGSETQYF. The CDR3 DNA reads TGTGCCAGCAGTTTCCGGGGCAGGGGCAGTGAGACCCAGTACTTC.

The chain carries TRBV14 and TRBJ1-4; D remains unclear. V dropped 3 bases and J dropped 7 bases, with 9 bases sitting between them. Germline CDR1 reads SGHDN; CDR2 reads FVKESK. This CDR3 is 13 amino acids long. CDR3 DNA sequence: TGTGCCAGCAGCCATGTAACAACTGAAAAACTGTTTTTT. It encodes CASSHVTTEKLFF.